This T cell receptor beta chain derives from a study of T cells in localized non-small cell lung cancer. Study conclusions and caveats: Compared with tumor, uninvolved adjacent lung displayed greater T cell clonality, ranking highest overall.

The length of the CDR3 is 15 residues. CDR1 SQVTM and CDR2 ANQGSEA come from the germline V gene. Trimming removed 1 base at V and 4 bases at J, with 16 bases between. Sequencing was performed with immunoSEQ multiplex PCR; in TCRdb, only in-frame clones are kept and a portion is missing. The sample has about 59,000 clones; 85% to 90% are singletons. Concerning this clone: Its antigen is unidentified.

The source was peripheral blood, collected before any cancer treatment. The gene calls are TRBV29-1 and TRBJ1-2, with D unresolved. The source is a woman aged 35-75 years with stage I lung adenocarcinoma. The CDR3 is CSVEGTPDRIYGYTF. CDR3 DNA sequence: TGCAGCGTTGAAGGAACCCCGGATCGGATCTATGGCTACACCTTC.